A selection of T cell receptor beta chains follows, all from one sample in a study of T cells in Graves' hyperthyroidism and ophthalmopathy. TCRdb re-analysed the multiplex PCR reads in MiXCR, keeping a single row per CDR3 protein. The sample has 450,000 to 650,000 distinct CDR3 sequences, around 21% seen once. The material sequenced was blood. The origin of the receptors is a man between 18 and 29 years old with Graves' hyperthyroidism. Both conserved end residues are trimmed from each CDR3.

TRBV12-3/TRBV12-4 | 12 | ASSSAGEGYEQY
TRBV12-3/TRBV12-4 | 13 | ASSLGAWNQHEQY
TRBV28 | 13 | ASRGGTGWSYEQY
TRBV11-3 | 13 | ASSPELTVNTEAF
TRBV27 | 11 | ASSPGLSYGYT
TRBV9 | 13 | ASSASSGWSTEAF
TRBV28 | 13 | ASSPGQALNQPQH
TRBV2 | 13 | ASSEHSGATGELF
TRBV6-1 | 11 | ASSRDSAYEQY
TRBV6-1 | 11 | ASSETAKNIQY
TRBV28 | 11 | ASRPDGNDGYT
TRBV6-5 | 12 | ASSYFKNTGELF
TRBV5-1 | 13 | ASSPQGALNYGYT
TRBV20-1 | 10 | SALFNPDRAF
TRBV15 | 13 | ATSRGLRKGTEAF
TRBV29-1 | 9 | SVGSSYEQY
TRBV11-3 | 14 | ASSLDPVTGIYEQY
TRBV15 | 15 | ATRQGAPRLIETEAF
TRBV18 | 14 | ASSPRAEPANYGYT
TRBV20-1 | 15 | SARNGQGALSNQPQH
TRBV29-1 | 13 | SVENVLAGGYGYT
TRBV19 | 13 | ASSRTGGMHQPQH
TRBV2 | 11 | ASSGQGNQPQH
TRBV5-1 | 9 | ASTQDGTQY
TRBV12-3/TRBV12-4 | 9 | ASSSDRIQY
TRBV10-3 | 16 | AINSGSRQSGGAGELF
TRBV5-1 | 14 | ASSYGLAGDHYEQY
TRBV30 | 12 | AWSTGTGNTEAF
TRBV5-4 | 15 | ASSLGQGAGGNQPQH
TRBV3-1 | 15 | ASSQDVSGANTGELF
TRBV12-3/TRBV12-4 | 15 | ASSLDGQGPYRTEAF
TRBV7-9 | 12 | ASSPVGFAYGYT
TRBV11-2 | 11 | ASGLILSYEQY
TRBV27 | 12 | ASRGLAGFGELF
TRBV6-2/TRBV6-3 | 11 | ASSYAKNTEAF
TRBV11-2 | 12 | ASSQQDGLDGYT
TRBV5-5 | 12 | ASSLGRGEGTQY
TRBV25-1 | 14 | ASSEPGQLNTGELF
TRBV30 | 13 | AWSAGRGRGQPQH
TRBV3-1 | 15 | ASSPFLSRGGEETQY
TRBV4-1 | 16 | ASSQARSMTRREDGYT
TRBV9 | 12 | ASTPTGNSETQY